These 21 T cell receptor beta chains were sequenced from one sample in a study of blood T cell repertoires in COVID-19. TCRdb's table, derived via immunoSEQ multiplex PCR, lists solely in-frame clones and lacks some. Of 200,000 to 300,000 clones in the sample, 82% are singletons; the top ten hold 9.5% to 15%. The sequenced sample was peripheral blood. The receptors here all came from a woman in her sixties or seventies with active or convalescent COVID-19.

The genes are TRBV25-1 and TRBJ2-1; D perhaps matches TRBD1 (6 bases). From germline, CDR1 is MGHDK and CDR2 SYGVNS. V shed 3 bases and J shed 2 bases, with 11 bases lying between them. CDR3 length: 15 residues. This CDR3 reads CASSDWTDAYNEQFF. The DNA for the CDR3 is TGTGCCAGCAGTGATTGGACAGACGCCTACAATGAGCAGTTCTTC.

The chain uses TRBV28 and TRBJ2-2; TRBD1 matches at 8 bases. The CDR3 sequence is 15 residues long. Germline V gene data show CDR1 as MDHEN and CDR2 as SYDVKM. After removal of 2 bases from V and 4 bases from J, the junction contained 3 bases not matched to a gene. Here the CDR3 reads CASSLSQGATGELFF. Written as DNA, the CDR3 is TGTGCCAGCAGTTTAAGTCAGGGGGCCACCGGGGAGCTGTTTTTT.

In its sample, this clone was seen once. This chain links TRBV13 with TRBJ2-1; TRBD2 matches 8 bases. CDR3 length: 20 residues. Germline CDR1 PRHDT, CDR2 FYEKMQ (reference sequence). Trimming took 5 bases from V and 1 from J; bases not matched to a gene: 19. DNA for the CDR3: TGTGCCAGCAGCCTCCGTCAGGGACTAGGGAGTTCAGGATCCTACAATGAGCAGTTCTTC. Its translation is CASSLRQGLGSSGSYNEQFF. Looking up the rest from reference TRBV13 and TRBJ2-1 gives the full variable domain: AAGVIQSPRHLIKEKRETATLKCYPIPRHDTVYWYQQGPGQDPQFLISFYEKMQSDKGSIPDRFSAQQFSDYHSELNMSSLELGDSALYFCASSLRQGLGSSGSYNEQFFGPGTRLTVL.

V and J are TRBV3-1 (or the pseudogene TRBV3-2) and TRBJ1-1; TRBD1 might be the D (5 bases). Germline V gene lookup returns CDR1 LGHDT and CDR2 YNNKEL (reference sequence). CDR3 length: 17 amino acids. Trimming took 4 bases from V and 0 from J, leaving 18 bases between them. The CDR3 DNA sequence: TGTGCCAGCAGCCGCCTTGGAGAGGCACAGGTGAACACTGAAGCTTTCTTT. This gives the protein CASSRLGEAQVNTEAFF.

This clone was seen just once. The chain recombines TRBV6-6 with TRBJ2-1, with TRBD1 as a possible D gene (6 bases). The germline V gene has CDR1 MNHNY and CDR2 SVGAGI (reference sequence). With 6 bases removed from V and 7 bases from J, the gap between germline ends came to 10 bases. CDR3 length equals 12 residues. CDR3 sequence: CASSLQGNEQFF. The CDR3 DNA sequence: TGTGCCAGCAGCCTCCAGGGGAATGAGCAGTTCTTC.

V usage is TRBV5-1 and J usage is TRBJ2-5, with D unresolved. Trimming stripped 0 bases from V and 3 bases from J, with 6 bases between. There are 13 residues in the CDR3. Germline CDR1 is SGHRS and CDR2 is YFSETQ. DNA for the CDR3: TGCGCCAGCAGCTTGGTCCTAGAAGAGACCCAGTACTTC. This codes for CASSLVLEETQYF. Supplemented by reference TRBV5-1 and TRBJ2-5, the full variable domain reads KAGVTQTPRYLIKTRGQQVTLSCSPISGHRSVSWYQQTPGQGLQFLFEYFSETQRNKGNFPGRFSGRQFSNSRSEMNVSTLELGDSALYLCASSLVLEETQYFGPGTRLLVL.

The chain is built from TRBV12-5 and TRBJ2-2; 12 bases agree with TRBD2. This CDR3 has 17 amino acids. In germline, CDR1 is LGHNT, CDR2 FRNRAP. After removal of 6 bases from V and 3 bases from J, the junction contained 8 bases not matched to a gene. CDR3 protein: CASGIITSGGYTGELFF. CDR3 nucleotide sequence: TGTGCTAGTGGGATAATTACTAGCGGGGGGTACACCGGGGAGCTGTTTTTT.

The chain recombines TRBV5-8 with TRBJ1-1; the match to TRBD1 covers 10 bases. V shed 2 bases, J shed 1 base, and the junction held 2 bases outside the gene matches. Germline CDR1 SGHTS, CDR2 YDEGEE. The CDR3 spans 15 residues. CDR3: CASSLWTGGNTEAFF. In DNA, the CDR3 is TGTGCCAGCAGCTTATGGACAGGGGGGAACACTGAAGCTTTCTTT.

The J gene is TRBJ1-6, the V gene TRBV5-6, with 10 bases aligning to TRBD1. The CDR3 consists of 16 residues. Unmatched junction bases numbered 11, after V lost 4 bases and J lost 10 bases. Germline V gene sequence: CDR1 SGHDT, CDR2 YYEEEE. CDR3 in amino acids: CASSARQGAGGSPLHF. CDR3 nucleotide sequence: TGTGCCAGCAGCGCGCGACAGGGGGCTGGGGGGTCACCCCTCCACTTT. The complete variable domain, with remaining parts taken from reference TRBV5-6 and TRBJ1-6, reads DAGVTQSPTHLIKTRGQQVTLRCSPKSGHDTVSWYQQALGQGPQFIFQYYEEEERQRGNFPDRFSGHQFPNYSSELNVNALLLGDSALYLCASSARQGAGGSPLHFGNGTRLTVT.

This clone has just a few counts. The chain couples TRBV30 to TRBJ2-1, with TRBD1 identical over 9 bases. V trimming: 0 bases; J trimming: 4 bases; junction bases outside the gene matches: 4. The V gene's germline CDR1 is GTSNPN and CDR2 SVGIG (reference sequence). The CDR3 loop spans 15 amino acids. CDR3 sequence (DNA): TGTGCCTGGAGTGTACGGGGGACAGGGTACAATGAGCAGTTCTTC. It specifies CAWSVRGTGYNEQFF.

J is TRBJ2-1 and V is TRBV4-1, with 11 bases matching TRBD2. Germline V gives CDR1 MGHRA, CDR2 YSYEKL. Trimming at V came to 3 bases and at J to 9 bases, leaving 13 bases not matched to a gene. CDR3 length equals 17 residues. The CDR3, as DNA: TGCGCCAGCAGCCAGTACCTGACTAGCGGGGTTCAGGCTGAGCAGTTCTTC. This gives the protein CASSQYLTSGVQAEQFF.

As DNA, the CDR3 is TGTGCCAGCAGGCAGGGGTTGTTTGGCTACACCTTC. As protein: CASRQGLFGYTF. The chain couples TRBV27 to TRBJ1-2; a weak D match, TRBD1 (6 bases). The CDR3 is 12 amino acids. Germline V gene data show CDR1 as MNHEY and CDR2 as SMNVEV (reference sequence). The ends were cut back, 6 bases at V and 7 bases at J, with 12 bases in the middle.

The chain uses TRBV19 and TRBJ1-5, with D possibly matching TRBD1 (5 bases). Deletions cut 1 base from V and 6 bases from J, with 16 bases between. This CDR3 is built from 16 residues. Germline lookup yields CDR1 LNHDA and CDR2 SQIVND (reference sequence). For the CDR3, the DNA is TGTGCCAGTAGTATAGCTGTAAAGGGGATCGGTCAGCCCCAGCATTTT. Translation gives CASSIAVKGIGQPQHF.

The CDR3 nucleotides read TGTGCCATCAGCGGCCGGGACAGGATGGACAATGAGCAGTTCTTC. Protein product: CAISGRDRMDNEQFF. The gene calls are TRBV10-3 and TRBJ2-1; 8 positions agree with TRBD1. Germline CDR1 and CDR2: ENHRY and SYGVKD. After removal of 6 bases from V and 5 bases from J, the junction contained 9 bases not matched to a gene. There are 15 residues in the CDR3.

V and J are TRBV7-2 and TRBJ1-4, with D possibly being TRBD1 (6 bases). The CDR3 totals 14 residues. The V end was cut by 0 bases, the J end by 10 bases, with 12 bases between. Germline V gives CDR1 SGHTA, CDR2 FQGNSA. For the CDR3, the DNA is TGTGCCAGCAGCTTAGCGGGCAGGGGACGAAAACTGTTTTTT. Its translation: CASSLAGRGRKLFF.

This sequence joins TRBV2 and TRBJ1-5; D ambiguous. Trimming removed 3 bases from V and 6 bases from J, with 12 bases in between. The CDR3 totals 14 residues. Germline V gives CDR1 SNHLY, CDR2 FYNNEI. The DNA for the CDR3 is TGTGCCAGCAGTGAGAACGGACTTGTTCAGCCCCAGCATTTT. It encodes CASSENGLVQPQHF. The full variable domain, with the rest looked up from reference TRBV2 and TRBJ1-5, is EPEVTQTPSHQVTQMGQEVILRCVPISNHLYFYWYRQILGQKVEFLVSFYNNEISEKSEIFDDQFSVERPDGSNFTLKIRSTKLEDSAMYFCASSENGLVQPQHFGDGTRLSIL.

This clone was counted a single time. The V gene is TRBV19, the J gene TRBJ1-4; 8 bases line up with TRBD1. V lost 10 bases and J lost 4; bases outside the gene matches: 8. CDR3 length: 14 residues. Germline assignment: CDR1 LNHDA and CDR2 SQIVND (reference sequence). DNA of the CDR3: TGTGCCACCGGACAGGGCGTCCATAATGAAAAACTGTTTTTT. It codes for CATGQGVHNEKLFF. Using reference TRBV19 and TRBJ1-4 for the parts outside the CDR3, the full variable domain is DGGITQSPKYLFRKEGQNVTLSCEQNLNHDAMYWYRQDPGQGLRLIYYSQIVNDFQKGDIAEGYSVSREKKESFPLTVTSAQKNPTAFYLCATGQGVHNEKLFFGSGTQLSVL.

This chain uses TRBV9 with TRBJ1-4, with a weak D call TRBD1 (5 bases). The CDR3 length is 13 residues. The V gene's germline CDR1 is SGDLS and CDR2 YYNGEE. Deletions cut 6 bases from V and 7 bases from J, with 13 bases between. The CDR3 protein is CASNPGGGEKLFF. The CDR3 nucleotides are TGTGCCAGCAACCCCGGGGGAGGTGAAAAACTGTTTTTT.

V is TRBV9 and J is TRBJ1-1, with a weak D call TRBD1 (5 bases). The germline V gene has CDR1 SGDLS and CDR2 YYNGEE. Between the trimmed V and J ends, which lost 4 bases and 1 base, there was a span of 11 bases. This CDR3 is built from 14 residues. The CDR3 loop is CASSPQGQNTEAFF. Written as DNA, the CDR3 is TGTGCCAGCAGCCCCCAGGGCCAGAACACTGAAGCTTTCTTT. Full variable domain (outside the CDR3, taken from reference TRBV9 and TRBJ1-1): DSGVTQTPKHLITATGQRVTLRCSPRSGDLSVYWYQQSLDQGLQFLIQYYNGEERAKGNILERFSAQQFPDLHSELNLSSLELGDSALYFCASSPQGQNTEAFFGQGTRLTVV.

This clone was counted a few times. The V and J genes are TRBV6-2 or TRBV6-3 and TRBJ2-7, with 7 bases that match TRBD1. Trimming took 5 bases from V and 1 from J; bases not matched to a gene: 11. CDR1 and CDR2 (germline): MNHEY, SVGEGT. This CDR3 contains 16 residues. The CDR3 DNA follows: TGTGCCAGCAGTCAACCCGGGACAGCCCGGTCCTACGAGCAGTACTTC. Encoded protein: CASSQPGTARSYEQYF.

For this clone: This sample also contains other DNA sequences that code for the same CDR3. The chain carries TRBV6-1 and TRBJ1-5; D possibly corresponds to TRBD1 (5 bases). CDR3 length: 14 residues. V was clipped by 0 bases and J by 6 bases, with 9 bases between them. In germline, CDR1 is MNHNS, CDR2 SASEGT. This chain's CDR3 is CASSEAGGAQPQHF. CDR3 bases: TGTGCCAGCAGTGAAGCCGGGGGTGCTCAGCCCCAGCATTTT.